This T cell receptor beta chain was captured by sequencing in a study of T cell responses to AZD1222 COVID-19 vaccine. TCRdb's copy holds only in-frame clones and misses some; the assay was immunoSEQ multiplex PCR. The data contain roughly 110,000 clones, approximately 84% of them singletons. Details on this clone: Its matching antigen is unknown.

Regarding the study as a whole: Baseline seropositivity occurred in only a handful of AZD1222 recipients.

CDR1 MDHEN and CDR2 SYDVKM come from the germline V gene. Trimming at V came to 6 bases and at J to 7 bases, leaving 8 bases not matched to a gene. CDR3 length: 15 amino acids. The V call is TRBV28, the J call TRBJ2-1; TRBD2 aligns across 11 bases. The sequence derives from an adult in good health. The sample was peripheral blood, taken on day 0 of AZD1222 vaccination. DNA of the CDR3: TGTGCCAGCAGCATTGGGGCTAGCGGGAGGAATGAGCAGTTCTTC. Translation: CASSIGASGRNEQFF.